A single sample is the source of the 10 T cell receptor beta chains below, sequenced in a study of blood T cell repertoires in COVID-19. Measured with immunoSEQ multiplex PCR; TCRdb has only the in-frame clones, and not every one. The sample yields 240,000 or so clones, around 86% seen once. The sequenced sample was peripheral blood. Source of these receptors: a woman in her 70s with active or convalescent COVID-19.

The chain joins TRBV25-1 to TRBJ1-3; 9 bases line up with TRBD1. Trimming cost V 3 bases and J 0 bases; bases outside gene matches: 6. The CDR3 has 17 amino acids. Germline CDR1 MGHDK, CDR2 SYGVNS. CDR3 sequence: CASSDLGTGPSGNTIYF. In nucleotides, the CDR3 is TGTGCCAGCAGTGACCTAGGGACAGGGCCCTCTGGAAACACCATATATTTT.

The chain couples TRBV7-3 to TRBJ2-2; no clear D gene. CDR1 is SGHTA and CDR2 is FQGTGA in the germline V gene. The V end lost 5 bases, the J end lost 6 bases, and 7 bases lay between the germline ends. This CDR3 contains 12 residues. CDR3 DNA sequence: TGTGCCAGCAGCCCTCTAGCCGGGGAGCTGTTTTTT. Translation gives CASSPLAGELFF.

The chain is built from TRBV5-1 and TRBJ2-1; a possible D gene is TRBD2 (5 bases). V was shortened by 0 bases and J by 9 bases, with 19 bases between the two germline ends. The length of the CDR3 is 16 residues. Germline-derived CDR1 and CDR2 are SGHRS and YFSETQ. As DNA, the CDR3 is TGCGCCAGCAGCTTGGCCAGCGGCCCCCCCACCAGTGAGCAGTTCTTC. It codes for CASSLASGPPTSEQFF.

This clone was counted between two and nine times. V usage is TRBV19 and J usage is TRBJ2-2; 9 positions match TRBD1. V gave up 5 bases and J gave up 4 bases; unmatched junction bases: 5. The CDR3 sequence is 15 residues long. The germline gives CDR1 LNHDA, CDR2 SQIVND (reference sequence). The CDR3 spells CASSLGTGTTGELFF. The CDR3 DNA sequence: TGTGCCAGTAGTCTCGGGACAGGGACCACCGGGGAGCTGTTTTTT.

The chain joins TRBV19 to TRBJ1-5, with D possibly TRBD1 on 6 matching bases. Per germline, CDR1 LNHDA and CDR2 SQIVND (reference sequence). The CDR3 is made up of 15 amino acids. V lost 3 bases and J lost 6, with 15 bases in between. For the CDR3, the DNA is TGTGCCAGTAGTATTGACGGCAGGGGACCTCAGCCCCAGCATTTT. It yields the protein CASSIDGRGPQPQHF.

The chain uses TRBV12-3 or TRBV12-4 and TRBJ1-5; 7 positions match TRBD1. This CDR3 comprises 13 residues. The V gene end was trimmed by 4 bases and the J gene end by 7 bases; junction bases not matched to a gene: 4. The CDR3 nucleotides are TGTGCCAGCAGTTATATACAGGGGCAGCCCCAGCATTTT. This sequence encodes CASSYIQGQPQHF.

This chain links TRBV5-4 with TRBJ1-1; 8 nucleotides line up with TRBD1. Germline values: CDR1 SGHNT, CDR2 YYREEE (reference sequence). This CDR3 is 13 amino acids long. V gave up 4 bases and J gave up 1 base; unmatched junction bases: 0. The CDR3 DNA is TGTGCCAGCAGCGGACAGGGGAACACTGAAGCTTTCTTT. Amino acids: CASSGQGNTEAFF.

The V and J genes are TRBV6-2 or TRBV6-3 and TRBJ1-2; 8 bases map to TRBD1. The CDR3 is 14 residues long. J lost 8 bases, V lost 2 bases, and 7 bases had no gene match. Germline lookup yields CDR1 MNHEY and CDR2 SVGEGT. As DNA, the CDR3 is TGTGCCAGCAGTTACGGGACAGGACGTGGGGGCTACACCTTC. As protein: CASSYGTGRGGYTF.

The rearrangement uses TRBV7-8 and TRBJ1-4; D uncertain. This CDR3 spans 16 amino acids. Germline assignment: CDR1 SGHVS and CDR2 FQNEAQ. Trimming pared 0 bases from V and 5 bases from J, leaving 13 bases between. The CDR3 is CASSLAPVLENEKLFF. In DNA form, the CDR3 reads TGTGCCAGCAGCTTAGCGCCGGTACTTGAAAATGAAAAACTGTTTTTT.

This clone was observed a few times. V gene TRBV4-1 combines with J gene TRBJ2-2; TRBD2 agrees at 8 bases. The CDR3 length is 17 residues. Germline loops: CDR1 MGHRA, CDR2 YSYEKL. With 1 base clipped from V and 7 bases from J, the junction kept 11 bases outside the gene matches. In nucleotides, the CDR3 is TGCGCCAGCAGCCAAGTGGGCGGGGGACTAGTCGTCGGGGAGCTGTTTTTT. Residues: CASSQVGGGLVVGELFF.